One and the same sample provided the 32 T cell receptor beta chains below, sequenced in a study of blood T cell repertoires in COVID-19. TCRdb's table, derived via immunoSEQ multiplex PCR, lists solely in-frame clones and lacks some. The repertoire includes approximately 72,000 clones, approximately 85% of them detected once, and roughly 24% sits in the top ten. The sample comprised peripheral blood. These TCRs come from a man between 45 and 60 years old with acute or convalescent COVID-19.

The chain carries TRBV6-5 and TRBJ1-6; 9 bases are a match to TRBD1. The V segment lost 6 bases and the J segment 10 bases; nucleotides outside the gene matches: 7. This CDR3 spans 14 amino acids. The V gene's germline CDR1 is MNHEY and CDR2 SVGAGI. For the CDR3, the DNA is TGTGCCAGCAGATCGGACAGGGGAATGTCACCCCTCCACTTT. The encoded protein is CASRSDRGMSPLHF.

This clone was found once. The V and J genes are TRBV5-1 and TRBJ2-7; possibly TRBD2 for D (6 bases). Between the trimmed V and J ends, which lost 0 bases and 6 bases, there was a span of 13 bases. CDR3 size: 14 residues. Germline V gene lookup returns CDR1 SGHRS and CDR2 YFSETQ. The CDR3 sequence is CASSLGQEGSEQYV. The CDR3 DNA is TGCGCCAGCAGCTTGGGGCAGGAGGGGTCCGAGCAGTACGTC.

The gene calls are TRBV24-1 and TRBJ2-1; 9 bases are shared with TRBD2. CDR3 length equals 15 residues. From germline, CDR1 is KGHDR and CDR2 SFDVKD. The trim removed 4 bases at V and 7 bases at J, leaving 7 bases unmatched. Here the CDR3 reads CATSDGAGGPNEQFF. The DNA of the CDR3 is TGTGCCACCAGTGACGGGGCGGGGGGGCCTAATGAGCAGTTCTTC.

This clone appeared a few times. The CDR3 DNA reads TGTGCCAGCAGCTTAAAGCGGAGTCACCTCACAGATACGCAGTATTTT. This sequence encodes CASSLKRSHLTDTQYF. The chain joins TRBV11-2 to TRBJ2-3; the D gene is possibly TRBD2 (5 bases). CDR3 length: 16 residues. V was pared by 2 bases and J by 2 bases, with 14 bases between. Per germline, CDR1 SGHAT and CDR2 FQNNGV.

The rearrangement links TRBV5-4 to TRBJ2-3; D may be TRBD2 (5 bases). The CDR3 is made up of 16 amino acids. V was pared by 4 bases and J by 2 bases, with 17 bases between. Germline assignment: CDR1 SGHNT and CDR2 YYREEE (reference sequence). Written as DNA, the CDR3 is TGTGCCAGCAGCGCCTCGAGGGAACCGGTCACAGATACGCAGTATTTT. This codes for CASSASREPVTDTQYF.

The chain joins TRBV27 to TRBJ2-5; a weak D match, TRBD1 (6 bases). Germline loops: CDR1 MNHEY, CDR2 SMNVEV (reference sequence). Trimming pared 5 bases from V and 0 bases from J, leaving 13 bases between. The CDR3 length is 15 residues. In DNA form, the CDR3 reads TGTGCCAGCAGTCAAGGGACAACGTACCAAGAGACCCAGTACTTC. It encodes CASSQGTTYQETQYF.

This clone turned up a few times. In DNA, the CDR3 is TGTGCCAGCAGCCCCGGGACAGGGCTCTACGAGCAGTACTTC. This encodes CASSPGTGLYEQYF. This chain links TRBV5-6 with TRBJ2-7; TRBD1 matches 9 bases. V gave up 4 bases and J gave up 3 bases; unmatched junction bases: 5. Germline V gene lookup returns CDR1 SGHDT and CDR2 YYEEEE. The CDR3 is 14 residues long. The full variable domain, completed using reference TRBV5-6 and TRBJ2-7, is DAGVTQSPTHLIKTRGQQVTLRCSPKSGHDTVSWYQQALGQGPQFIFQYYEEEERQRGNFPDRFSGHQFPNYSSELNVNALLLGDSALYLCASSPGTGLYEQYFGPGTRLTVT.

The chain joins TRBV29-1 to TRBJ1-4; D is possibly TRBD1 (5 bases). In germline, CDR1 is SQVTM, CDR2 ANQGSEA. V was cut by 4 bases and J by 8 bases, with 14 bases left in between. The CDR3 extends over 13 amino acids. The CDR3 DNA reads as TGCAGCGTTGCTTCGGGGGGACGCGAAAAACTGTTTTTT. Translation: CSVASGGREKLFF.

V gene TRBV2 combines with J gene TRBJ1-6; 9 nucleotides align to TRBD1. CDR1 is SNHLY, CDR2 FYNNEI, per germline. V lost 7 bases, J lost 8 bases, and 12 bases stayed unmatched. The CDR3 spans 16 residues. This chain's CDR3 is CASTYMGGQGDSPLHF. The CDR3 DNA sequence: TGTGCCAGCACCTATATGGGGGGACAGGGAGATTCACCCCTCCACTTT. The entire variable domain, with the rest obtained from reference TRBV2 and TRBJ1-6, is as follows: EPEVTQTPSHQVTQMGQEVILRCVPISNHLYFYWYRQILGQKVEFLVSFYNNEISEKSEIFDDQFSVERPDGSNFTLKIRSTKLEDSAMYFCASTYMGGQGDSPLHFGNGTRLTVT.

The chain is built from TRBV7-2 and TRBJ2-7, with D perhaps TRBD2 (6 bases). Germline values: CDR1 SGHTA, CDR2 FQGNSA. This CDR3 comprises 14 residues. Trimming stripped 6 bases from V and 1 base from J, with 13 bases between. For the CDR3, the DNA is TGTGCCAGCAGTCGGGACGGAGGGTCCTACGAGCAGTACTTC. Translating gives CASSRDGGSYEQYF.

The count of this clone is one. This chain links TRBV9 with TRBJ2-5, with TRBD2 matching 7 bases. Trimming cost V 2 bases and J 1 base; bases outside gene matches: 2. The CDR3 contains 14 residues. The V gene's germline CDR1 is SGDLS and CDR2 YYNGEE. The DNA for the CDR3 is TGTGCCAGCAGCGTCACGGGGGGCCAAGAGACCCAGTACTTC. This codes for CASSVTGGQETQYF.

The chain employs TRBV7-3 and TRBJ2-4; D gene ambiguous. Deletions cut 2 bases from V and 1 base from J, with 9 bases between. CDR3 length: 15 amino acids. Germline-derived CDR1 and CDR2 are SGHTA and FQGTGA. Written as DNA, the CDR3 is TGTGCCAGCAGCTTATCTTCCAGGGCCAAAAACATTCAGTACTTC. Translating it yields CASSLSSRAKNIQYF.

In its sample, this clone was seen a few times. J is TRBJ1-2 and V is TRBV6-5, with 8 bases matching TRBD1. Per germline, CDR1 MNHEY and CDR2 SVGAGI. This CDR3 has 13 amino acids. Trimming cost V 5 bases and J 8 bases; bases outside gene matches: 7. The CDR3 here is CASSHDRGSGYTF. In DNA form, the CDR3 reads TGTGCCAGCAGTCACGACAGGGGTAGCGGCTACACCTTC.

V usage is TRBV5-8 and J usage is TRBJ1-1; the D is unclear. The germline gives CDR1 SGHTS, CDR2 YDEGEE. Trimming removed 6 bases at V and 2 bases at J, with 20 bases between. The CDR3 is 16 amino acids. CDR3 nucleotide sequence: TGTGCCAGCACCAACCCCACCTGGGCAATTAACACTGAAGCTTTCTTT. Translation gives CASTNPTWAINTEAFF. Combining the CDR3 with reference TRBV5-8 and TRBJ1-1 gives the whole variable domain EAGVTQSPTHLIKTRGQQATLRCSPISGHTSVYWYQQALGLGLQFLLWYDEGEERNRGNFPPRFSGRQFPNYSSELNVNALELEDSALYLCASTNPTWAINTEAFFGQGTRLTVV.

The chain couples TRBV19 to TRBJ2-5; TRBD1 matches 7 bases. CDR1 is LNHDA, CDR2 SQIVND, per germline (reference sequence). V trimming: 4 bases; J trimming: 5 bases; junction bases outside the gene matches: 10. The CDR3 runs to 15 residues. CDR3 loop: CASSSLRGGRETQYF. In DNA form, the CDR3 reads TGTGCCAGTAGTAGCCTCCGAGGGGGCAGGGAGACCCAGTACTTC.

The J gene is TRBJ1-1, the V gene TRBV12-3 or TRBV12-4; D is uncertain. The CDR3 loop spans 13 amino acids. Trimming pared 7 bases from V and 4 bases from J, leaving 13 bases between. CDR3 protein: CASTYPAGTEAFF. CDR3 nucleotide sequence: TGTGCCAGCACCTATCCAGCGGGCACTGAAGCTTTCTTT.

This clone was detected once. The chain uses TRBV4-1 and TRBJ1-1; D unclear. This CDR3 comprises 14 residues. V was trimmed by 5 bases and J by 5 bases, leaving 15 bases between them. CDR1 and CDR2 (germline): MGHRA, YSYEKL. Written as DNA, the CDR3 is TGCGCCAGCAGCGAGGAGGCGCGGGGAACTGAAGCTTTCTTT. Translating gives CASSEEARGTEAFF.

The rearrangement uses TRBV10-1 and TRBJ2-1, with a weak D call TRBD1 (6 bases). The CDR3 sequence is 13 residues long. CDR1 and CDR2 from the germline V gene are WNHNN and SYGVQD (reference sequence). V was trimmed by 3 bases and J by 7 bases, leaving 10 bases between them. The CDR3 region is CASSEQGENEQFF. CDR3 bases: TGCGCCAGCAGTGAACAGGGTGAGAATGAGCAGTTCTTC.

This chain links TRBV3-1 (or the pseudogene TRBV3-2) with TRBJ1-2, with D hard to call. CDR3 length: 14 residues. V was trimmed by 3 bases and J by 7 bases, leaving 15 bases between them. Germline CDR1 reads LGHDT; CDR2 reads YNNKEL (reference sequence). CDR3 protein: CASSHGPIVFGYTF. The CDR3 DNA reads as TGTGCCAGCAGCCATGGTCCGATAGTTTTTGGCTACACCTTC.

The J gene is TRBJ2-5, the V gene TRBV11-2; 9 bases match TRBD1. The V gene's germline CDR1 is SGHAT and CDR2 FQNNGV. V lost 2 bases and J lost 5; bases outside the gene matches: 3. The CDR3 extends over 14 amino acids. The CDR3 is CASSLYDRGETQYF. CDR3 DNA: TGTGCCAGCAGCTTATATGACAGGGGGGAGACCCAGTACTTC.

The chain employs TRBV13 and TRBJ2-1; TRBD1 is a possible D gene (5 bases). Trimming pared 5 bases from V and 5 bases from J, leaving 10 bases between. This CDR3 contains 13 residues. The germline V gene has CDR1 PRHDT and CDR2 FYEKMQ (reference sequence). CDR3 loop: CASSVTGDNEQFF. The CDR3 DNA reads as TGTGCCAGCAGCGTAACAGGAGACAATGAGCAGTTCTTC.

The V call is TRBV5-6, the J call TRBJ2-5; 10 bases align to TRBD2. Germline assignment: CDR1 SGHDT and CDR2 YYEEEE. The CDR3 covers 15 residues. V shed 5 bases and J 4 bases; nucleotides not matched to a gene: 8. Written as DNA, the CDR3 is TGTGCCAGCAGAGCGGGGGGGGCCGACTCAGAGACCCAGTACTTC. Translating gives CASRAGGADSETQYF.

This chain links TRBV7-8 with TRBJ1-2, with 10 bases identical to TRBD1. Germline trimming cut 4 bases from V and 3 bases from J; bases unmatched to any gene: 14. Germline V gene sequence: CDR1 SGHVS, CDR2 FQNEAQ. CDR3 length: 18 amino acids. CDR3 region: CASSYKTGGPIADYGYTF. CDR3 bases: TGTGCCAGCAGCTATAAGACAGGGGGCCCGATTGCGGACTATGGCTACACCTTC.

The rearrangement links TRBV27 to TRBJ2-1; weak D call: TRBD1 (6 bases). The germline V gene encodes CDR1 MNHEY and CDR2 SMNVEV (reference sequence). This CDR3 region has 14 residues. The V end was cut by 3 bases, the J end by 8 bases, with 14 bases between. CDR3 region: CASSFGSQGYEQFF. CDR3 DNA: TGTGCCAGCAGTTTCGGATCACAGGGCTATGAGCAGTTCTTC.

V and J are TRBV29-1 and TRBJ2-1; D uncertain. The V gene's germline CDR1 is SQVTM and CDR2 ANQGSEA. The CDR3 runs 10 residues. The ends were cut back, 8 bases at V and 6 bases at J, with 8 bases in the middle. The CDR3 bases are TGCAGCTGCTCGGGCAATGAGCAGTTCTTC. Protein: CSCSGNEQFF.

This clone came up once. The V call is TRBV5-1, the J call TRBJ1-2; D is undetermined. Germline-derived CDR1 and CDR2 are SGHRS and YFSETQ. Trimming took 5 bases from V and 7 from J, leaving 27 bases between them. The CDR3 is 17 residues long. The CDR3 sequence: CASRPNTLTVPAAGYTF. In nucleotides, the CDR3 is TGCGCCAGCAGGCCCAATACATTGACGGTCCCTGCGGCTGGCTACACCTTC. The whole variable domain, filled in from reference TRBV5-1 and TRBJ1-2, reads KAGVTQTPRYLIKTRGQQVTLSCSPISGHRSVSWYQQTPGQGLQFLFEYFSETQRNKGNFPGRFSGRQFSNSRSEMNVSTLELGDSALYLCASRPNTLTVPAAGYTFGSGTRLTVV.

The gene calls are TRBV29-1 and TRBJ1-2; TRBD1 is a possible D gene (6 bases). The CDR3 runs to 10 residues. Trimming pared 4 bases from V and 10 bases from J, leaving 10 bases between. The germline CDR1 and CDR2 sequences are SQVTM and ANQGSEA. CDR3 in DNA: TGCAGCGTTGGGGACACTATCTACACCTTC. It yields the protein CSVGDTIYTF.

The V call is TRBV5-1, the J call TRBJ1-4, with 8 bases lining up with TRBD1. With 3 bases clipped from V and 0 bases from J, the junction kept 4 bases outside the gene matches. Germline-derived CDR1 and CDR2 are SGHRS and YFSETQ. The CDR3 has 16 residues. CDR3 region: CASSSTGGATNEKLFF. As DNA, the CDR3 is TGCGCCAGCAGCTCTACAGGGGGGGCAACTAATGAAAAACTGTTTTTT. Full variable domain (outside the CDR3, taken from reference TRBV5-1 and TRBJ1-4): KAGVTQTPRYLIKTRGQQVTLSCSPISGHRSVSWYQQTPGQGLQFLFEYFSETQRNKGNFPGRFSGRQFSNSRSEMNVSTLELGDSALYLCASSSTGGATNEKLFFGSGTQLSVL.

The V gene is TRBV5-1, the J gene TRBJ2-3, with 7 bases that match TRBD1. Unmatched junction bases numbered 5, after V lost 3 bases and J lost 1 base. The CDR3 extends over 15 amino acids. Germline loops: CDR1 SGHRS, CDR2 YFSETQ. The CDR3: CASSSTGTGTDTQYF. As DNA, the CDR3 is TGCGCCAGCAGCTCAACCGGGACAGGCACAGATACGCAGTATTTT.

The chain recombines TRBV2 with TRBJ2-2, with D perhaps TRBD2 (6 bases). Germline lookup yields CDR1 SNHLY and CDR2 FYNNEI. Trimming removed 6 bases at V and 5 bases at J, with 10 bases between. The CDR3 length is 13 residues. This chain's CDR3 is CASRRLETGELFF. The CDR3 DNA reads TGTGCCAGCAGGCGACTAGAGACCGGGGAGCTGTTTTTT.

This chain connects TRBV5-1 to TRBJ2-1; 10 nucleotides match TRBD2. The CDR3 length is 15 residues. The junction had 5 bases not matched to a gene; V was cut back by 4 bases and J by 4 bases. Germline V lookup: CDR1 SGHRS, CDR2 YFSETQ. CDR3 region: CASSVSSGGYNEQFF. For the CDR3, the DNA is TGCGCCAGCAGCGTCTCTAGCGGGGGTTACAATGAGCAGTTCTTC.

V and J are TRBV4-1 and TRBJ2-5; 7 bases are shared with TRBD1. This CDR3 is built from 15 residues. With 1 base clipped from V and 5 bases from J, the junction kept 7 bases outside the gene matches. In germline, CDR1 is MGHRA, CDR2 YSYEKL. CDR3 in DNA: TGCGCCAGCAGCCAAGGGGAAGGGGGCTTTGAGACCCAGTACTTC. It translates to CASSQGEGGFETQYF.